This T cell receptor (beta chain) was recorded in a study of blood T cells in healthy people across ages. General study results and limits: Versus aged donors, long-lived donors had higher diversity and more naive CD4+ cells.

The CDR3 totals 15 residues. Per germline, CDR1 LGHNA and CDR2 YSLEER. V gave up 0 bases and J gave up 1 base, with 8 bases separating them. With a J-beta primer mix and a sample-barcoded 5' primer, a second PCR ran roughly 6 to 11 cycles. MiXCR was run by TCRdb on the 5' RACE reads, yielding one entry per CDR3 protein. The sample consists of over 600,000 distinct CDR3 sequences, about 46% of them appearing once. Each sample gave at least 6.5 million isolated PBMCs. As concerns this clonotype: The target antigen is unknown.

The sequenced sample was blood. This receptor was identified in a man older than 75 in good health. The chain combines TRBV4-3 with TRBJ2-3; D is ambiguous. The CDR3 sequence: CASSQDGFGTDTQYF. CDR3 coding DNA: TGCGCCAGCAGCCAAGATGGATTTGGCACAGATACGCAGTATTTT.